One and the same sample provided the 24 T cell receptor beta chains below, sequenced in a study of cytomegalovirus exposure and HLA in healthy donors. PCR involved 60 Vbeta and 13 Jbeta primers. TCRdb keeps only in-frame clones here, not all; method: immunoSEQ multiplex PCR. The top ten hold approximately 7% of the sample, which has roughly 160,000 clones, about 82% seen once. The specimen was PBMCs. Every receptor here comes from a woman in her 30s in good health and CMV-seropositive.

The chain carries TRBV7-2 and TRBJ2-7; no clear D gene. The CDR3 is 15 residues long. V lost 2 bases to trimming and J lost 2 bases, with 13 bases between them. Germline V gene data show CDR1 as SGHTA and CDR2 as FQGNSA. CDR3 sequence (DNA): TGTGCCAGCAGCTTACTTGCGACTGCGACCTACGAGCAGTACTTC. Translated, it gives CASSLLATATYEQYF.

The chain employs TRBV7-2 and TRBJ1-1; 9 bases agree with TRBD1. The CDR3 has 13 residues. Germline V CDR1 and CDR2: SGHTA, FQGNSA. The junction had 0 bases not matched to a gene; V was cut back by 1 base and J by 6 bases. In DNA, the CDR3 is TGTGCCAGCAGCTTAGGGGACAGGGCTGAAGCTTTCTTT. This gives the protein CASSLGDRAEAFF.

This clone was detected only a few times. This chain connects TRBV18 to TRBJ1-2; tentative D call: TRBD1 (6 bases). Germline-derived CDR1 and CDR2 are KGHSH and LQKENI. The V end was cut by 3 bases, the J end by 6 bases, with 8 bases between. This CDR3 contains 12 residues. The CDR3 region has the DNA TGTGCCAGCTCACCCCAGGGGAATGGCTACACCTTC. Encoded protein: CASSPQGNGYTF.

This chain links TRBV4-2 with TRBJ1-4; 9 bases align to TRBD1. The CDR3 contains 15 residues. The V and J ends lost 4 bases and 8 bases, in that order; junction bases with no gene match: 8. Germline V gene sequence: CDR1 LGHNA, CDR2 YNFKEQ. CDR3 protein: CASSLMTGGGEKLFF. The CDR3 nucleotides read TGTGCCAGCAGCCTCATGACAGGGGGAGGAGAAAAACTGTTTTTT.

Notes on this clone: One junction end does not reproduce the germline sequence, and a read error may be involved. The rearrangement uses TRBV4-2 and TRBJ2-3; the D gene is possibly TRBD2 (6 bases). The CDR3 loop spans 16 amino acids. Germline CDR1 and CDR2: LGHNA and YNFKEQ. The CDR3 is CASSLERVAGTDTQYF. CDR3 DNA: TGTGCCAGTAGCCTAGAGAGAGTAGCGGGCACAGATACGCAGTATTTT.

This clone was detected only a few times. V gene TRBV10-2 combines with J gene TRBJ1-6; D gene uncertain. V shed 5 bases and J shed 7 bases, with 9 bases lying between them. The length of the CDR3 is 13 residues. Germline CDR1 WSHSY, CDR2 SAAADI. The CDR3 protein is CASSSTVNSPLHF. CDR3 in DNA: TGCGCCAGCAGTTCGACTGTCAATTCACCCCTCCACTTT.

The J gene is TRBJ1-2, the V gene TRBV25-1, with D possibly being TRBD1 (5 bases). The CDR3 sequence is 15 residues long. Trimming removed 3 bases at V and 7 bases at J, with 18 bases between. CDR1 is MGHDK and CDR2 is SYGVNS in the germline V gene. The DNA for the CDR3 is TGTGCCAGCAGTGACCCCCAACAGGCCGGAACTGGCTACACCTTC. It translates to CASSDPQQAGTGYTF.

This sequence joins TRBV6-1 and TRBJ1-5; D perhaps matches TRBD1 (6 bases). V dropped 6 bases and J dropped 4 bases, with 7 bases sitting between them. The germline V gene has CDR1 MNHNS and CDR2 SASEGT. The CDR3 runs 12 residues. The CDR3 sequence is CASRRGNQPQHF. In DNA form, the CDR3 reads TGTGCCAGCAGGAGGGGGAATCAGCCCCAGCATTTT.

The chain uses TRBV4-1 and TRBJ1-1; D not resolved. Per germline, CDR1 MGHRA and CDR2 YSYEKL. The CDR3 covers 12 residues. Trimming took 1 base from V and 8 from J, leaving 8 bases between them. In DNA, the CDR3 is TGCGCCAGCAGCCAAGTAACGAGGGAAGCTTTCTTT. Amino acid sequence: CASSQVTREAFF.

CDR3 in amino acids: CASSLADIGELFF. The CDR3 DNA reads TGTGCCAGCAGCTTGGCAGATATCGGGGAGCTGTTTTTT. V is TRBV5-5 and J is TRBJ2-2; D ambiguous. The CDR3 loop spans 13 amino acids. Trimming shortened V by 0 bases and J by 7 bases, and 7 bases separated the two germline ends. Germline CDR1 reads SGHKS; CDR2 reads YYEKEE (reference sequence).

The CDR3 region is CASSSPGTGSYGYTF. The CDR3 bases are TGTGCCAGCAGTTCACCCGGGACAGGGAGTTATGGCTACACCTTC. The chain recombines TRBV28 with TRBJ1-2; 9 positions agree with TRBD1. This CDR3 is 15 amino acids long. CDR1 and CDR2 from the germline V gene are MDHEN and SYDVKM. Trimming cost V 4 bases and J 5 bases; bases outside gene matches: 8.

This chain links TRBV27 with TRBJ2-5, with D unresolved. The tail of the sequence fits TRBJ2-7 better, so the J call may be wrong. The germline V gene has CDR1 MNHEY and CDR2 SMNVEV (reference sequence). CDR3 length equals 14 residues. In DNA, the CDR3 is TGTGCCAGCAGTAGAGAGCCTAGCTCCTACGAGCAGTACTTC. It translates to CASSREPSSYEQYF.

V gene TRBV9 combines with J gene TRBJ1-1; tentative D call: TRBD1 (5 bases). CDR1 and CDR2 (germline): SGDLS, YYNGEE. CDR3 length: 13 amino acids. V was clipped by 3 bases and J by 5 bases, with 11 bases between them. CDR3 protein: CASSGDSTTEAFF. The CDR3 DNA follows: TGTGCCAGCAGCGGAGACAGTACGACTGAAGCTTTCTTT.

This sequence joins TRBV9 and TRBJ1-3; D is possibly TRBD1 (6 bases). From germline, CDR1 is SGDLS and CDR2 YYNGEE. V was pared by 4 bases and J by 3 bases, with 17 bases between. This CDR3 spans 16 amino acids. The CDR3 region is CASSPQQGNVGNTIYF. The CDR3 region has the DNA TGTGCCAGCAGCCCCCAACAGGGAAATGTTGGAAACACCATATATTTT.

The V call is TRBV7-8, the J call TRBJ2-1; 13 bases line up with TRBD2. The CDR3 runs to 18 residues. Unmatched junction bases numbered 10, after V lost 4 bases and J lost 4 bases. In germline, CDR1 is SGHVS, CDR2 FQNEAQ. The CDR3 reads CASSSGLAGSTIYNEQFF. CDR3 nucleotide sequence: TGTGCCAGCAGCTCGGGACTAGCGGGGTCGACTATTTACAATGAGCAGTTCTTC.

DNA for the CDR3: TGTGCCAGCAAAGAAATGCGGGGGTTCGCAGGTAATGAGCAGTTCTTC. This sequence encodes CASKEMRGFAGNEQFF. V is TRBV7-9 and J is TRBJ2-1; 7 bases are shared with TRBD2. With V trimmed by 7 bases and J by 7 bases, 16 bases remained unmatched. Per the germline V gene, CDR1 is SEHNR and CDR2 is FQNEAQ (reference sequence). The CDR3 loop spans 16 amino acids.

This chain joins TRBV10-3 and TRBJ1-6; TRBD1 agrees at 9 bases. The germline CDR1 and CDR2 sequences are ENHRY and SYGVKD. This CDR3 has 16 amino acids. Trimming took 4 bases from V and 7 from J; bases not matched to a gene: 8. The CDR3 sequence is CAISGIWTGENSPLHF. In nucleotides, the CDR3 is TGTGCCATCAGTGGAATTTGGACAGGGGAAAATTCACCCCTCCACTTT.

This rearrangement joins TRBV4-2 to TRBJ1-3, with 8 bases lining up with TRBD1. The germline CDR1 and CDR2 sequences are LGHNA and YNFKEQ. The V and J ends lost 4 bases and 4 bases, in that order; junction bases with no gene match: 3. The CDR3 runs to 14 residues. DNA of the CDR3: TGTGCCAGCAGCCGAGGACAGGGCGGAAACACCATATATTTT. Translation gives CASSRGQGGNTIYF.

The chain couples TRBV7-3 to TRBJ2-5, with TRBD1 matching over 7 bases. Germline values: CDR1 SGHTA, CDR2 FQGTGA. J gave up 8 bases and V 5 bases, and 8 bases lay outside the gene matches. The CDR3 runs to 13 residues. The CDR3 nucleotides are TGTGCCAGCAGCCTGGGACAGAAGGGAACCCAGTACTTC. It codes for CASSLGQKGTQYF.

The chain is built from TRBV1 and TRBJ2-3; the DNA was not used to check the table's D call, TRBD2. TRBV1 is a pseudogene segment. This CDR3 has 15 amino acids. The CDR3 reads CTSSTRTGSTDTQYF. The CDR3, as DNA: TGCACCAGCAGCACCCGAACGGGATCCACAGATACGCAGTATTTT.

This clone was seen only a few times. This chain joins TRBV19 and TRBJ2-3; maybe TRBD1 (5 bases). The CDR3 covers 15 residues. CDR1 and CDR2 from the germline V gene are LNHDA and SQIVND (reference sequence). V was trimmed by 6 bases and J by 2 bases, leaving 15 bases between them. The CDR3 spells CASSPGHLVTDTQYF. The CDR3, as DNA: TGTGCCAGTAGCCCTGGACATCTCGTCACAGATACGCAGTATTTT.

The rearrangement joins TRBV6-6 to TRBJ1-1; TRBD1 might be the D (5 bases). The CDR3 has 12 amino acids. The V and J ends lost 2 bases and 5 bases respectively, with 6 bases between them. Germline CDR1 reads MNHNY; CDR2 reads SVGAGI (reference sequence). In nucleotides, the CDR3 is TGTGCCAGCAGTTACGGGGGGACTGAAGCTTTCTTT. Protein product: CASSYGGTEAFF.

A note on this clone: A junction boundary mismatches the germline segment, possibly from a read error. The chain couples TRBV7-2 to TRBJ2-2; TRBD2 aligns across 7 bases. This CDR3 region has 15 residues. Germline-derived CDR1 and CDR2 are SGHTA and FQGNSA. CDR3: CASSLGGTNAGELFF. The CDR3 DNA follows: TGTGCCAGCAGCCTCGGGGGGACGAACGCCGGGGAGCTGTTTTTT.

This clone appeared a few times. The V gene is TRBV7-2, the J gene TRBJ2-5; possibly TRBD1 for D (6 bases). The J call may be faulty, since TRBJ2-7 better matches the DNA end. CDR3 length equals 14 residues. Germline V CDR1 and CDR2: SGHTA, FQGNSA. The CDR3 loop reads CASTNQGNPYEQYF. CDR3 sequence (DNA): TGTGCCAGCACGAATCAGGGGAACCCCTACGAGCAGTACTTC.